The clone carrying this T cell receptor (beta chain) was seen only a few times. What it binds is unknown. Individual cDNA molecules received unique molecular identifiers during library preparation. TCRdb re-called the 5' RACE reads with MiXCR, one entry per CDR3 protein. The sample consists of some 40,000 distinct CDR3 sequences, 5% to 6.5% of them appearing once. With 6 bases clipped from V and 4 bases from J, the junction kept 9 bases outside the gene matches. CDR3 length: 14 amino acids. The germline V gene has CDR1 WNHNN and CDR2 SYGVQD (reference sequence). These data originate in a study of early T cells in non-severe SARS-CoV-2 infection. General study points: VDJdb matches were skewed toward anti-spike CD8 T cell responses.

Sequenced sample: whole blood. The receptor's source is an adult who was a healthcare worker with PCR-confirmed SARS-CoV-2 infection or an uninfected control (not recorded which). V is TRBV10-1 and J is TRBJ2-7; 7 nucleotides line up with TRBD1. The CDR3 DNA sequence: TGCGCCAGCAGGGTGGGGCCAGGGGGATACGAGCAGTACTTC. Protein product: CASRVGPGGYEQYF.